A selection of T cell receptor beta chains follows, all from one sample in a study of T cell changes during pregnancy in multiple sclerosis. The protocol was immunoSEQ multiplex PCR, while the TCRdb copy is restricted to in-frame clones and leaves out a portion. This table has around 70,000 clones, approximately 91% appearing once. The input for sequencing was peripheral blood, taken in the third trimester of pregnancy. These receptors were taken from a female donor with multiple sclerosis, enrolled in a pregnancy study. Each CDR3 is given with its conserved first and last residue. The D gene is left open where the match is weak.

d_call,v_call,j_call,cdr3_aa
NA,TRBV28,TRBJ2-7,CASTFPGGYEQYF
TRBD1,TRBV19,TRBJ2-2,CASKTGTHTGELFF
NA,TRBV5-1,TRBJ1-2,CASSLDRAYGYTF
TRBD1,TRBV18,TRBJ2-2,CASSLIGQGPTGELFF
TRBD2,TRBV2,TRBJ2-7,CASSKNSGGPYEQYF
NA,TRBV15,TRBJ2-7,CATSRDGRDEQYF
TRBD2,TRBV5-8,TRBJ2-3,CASSHRAGDDTQYF
NA,TRBV5-1,TRBJ1-6,CASSPGQNSYNSPLHF
TRBD1,TRBV7-6,TRBJ2-7,CASSLGDRAPYEQYF
NA,TRBV9,TRBJ2-6,CASGNQYRSPGANVLTF
TRBD1,TRBV6-5,TRBJ2-7,CASSYRTGVSYEQYF
TRBD1,TRBV7-8,TRBJ1-4,CASSRAGGIGEKLFF
TRBD1,TRBV30,TRBJ2-3,CAWTRGLSTDTQYF
NA,TRBV5-4,TRBJ2-1,CASTPGGRNEQFF
NA,TRBV25-1,TRBJ1-5,CASSALWGDQPQHF
NA,TRBV7-2,TRBJ2-7,CASSLGRRPTSEQYF
TRBD1,TRBV2,TRBJ1-1,CASSSQGAMNTEAFF
NA,TRBV2,TRBJ1-1,CASSSPGGNTEAFF